These T cell receptor beta chains were read from a single sample in a study of glioma-infiltrating T cells after dendritic cell vaccination. Produced via immunoSEQ multiplex PCR; TCRdb's table is partial and in-frame only. The table has approximately 48,000 clones, 70% to 90% seen once; the top ten hold over 4.5%. Sequences were derived from blood, sampled after dendritic cell vaccination. These receptor sequences come from a human donor with glioblastoma. Both conserved end residues are part of each CDR3. A D gene is named only where the DNA matches it firmly. Clone size is shown for a subset of rows, as once, few, many or a class of expanded clone.

V: TRBV7-2
size: .
D: TRBD2
length: 15
J: TRBJ2-7
DNA: TGTGCCAGCAGCTTAACTAGCGGGACTTCCTACGAGCAGTACTTC
CDR3: CASSLTSGTSYEQYF

V: TRBV9
size: .
D: TRBD1
length: 14
J: TRBJ1-4
DNA: TGTGCCAGCAGCGTAGTAGGGGGCGGTGAAAAACTGTTTTTT
CDR3: CASSVVGGGEKLFF

V: TRBV9
size: once
D: TRBD1
length: 16
J: TRBJ2-2
DNA: TGTGCCAGCAGCCCCGGGGACAGGGGATACACCGGGGAGCTGTTTTTT
CDR3: CASSPGDRGYTGELFF

V: TRBV9
size: .
D: TRBD2
length: 17
J: TRBJ2-1
DNA: TGTGCCAGCAGCGTAGACCCGCCTAGCGGGATCGACGATGAGCAGTTCTTC
CDR3: CASSVDPPSGIDDEQFF

V: TRBV5-6
size: .
D: .
length: 16
J: TRBJ1-2
DNA: TGTGCCAGCAGCTTGTGGGGGGTGAGTACCGCGAGTGGCTACACCTTC
CDR3: CASSLWGVSTASGYTF

V: TRBV27
size: .
D: TRBD1
length: 14
J: TRBJ2-7
DNA: TGTGCCAGCAGCCGACAGGGGGCCTCCTACGAGCAGTACTTC
CDR3: CASSRQGASYEQYF

V: TRBV28
size: few
D: TRBD2
length: 17
J: TRBJ2-2
DNA: TGTGCCAGCAGTTTATGGCTTCTAGCGGGAGGGCCCGGGGAGCTGTTTTTT
CDR3: CASSLWLLAGGPGELFF

V: TRBV19
size: .
D: TRBD1
length: 14
J: TRBJ2-7
DNA: TGTGCCAGTAGTAGCGACAGGGGCGGCGACGAGCAGTACTTC
CDR3: CASSSDRGGDEQYF

V: TRBV5-1
size: once
D: TRBD1
length: 13
J: TRBJ1-1
DNA: TGCGCCAGCAGCTGGGACAGGAACACTGAAGCTTTCTTT
CDR3: CASSWDRNTEAFF

V: TRBV28
size: .
D: .
length: 16
J: TRBJ1-2
DNA: TGTGCCAGCAGTTTAGCGAGGACGAGGGTTTACTATGGCTACACCTTC
CDR3: CASSLARTRVYYGYTF

V: TRBV7-2
size: .
D: .
length: 13
J: TRBJ1-1
DNA: TGTGCCAGCAGACGAACAGGGACCACTGAAGCTTTCTTT
CDR3: CASRRTGTTEAFF